Listed below are T cell receptor beta chains from one sample, sequenced in a study of shared clonotypes between healthy human individuals. Sequencing was performed with immunoSEQ multiplex PCR; in TCRdb, only in-frame clones are kept and a portion is missing. The sample carries about 2.4 million clones, approximately 94% recorded once. The sample comprised naive CD4+ T cells from PBMCs. The receptor set was obtained from a man younger than 30 in good health. Some clones in this sample may be carry-over from other donors' samples. CDR3s include the opening cysteine and the closing phenylalanine or tryptophan. D genes are given only for firm matches. Size is omitted from some rows. Given values are once, few, many or a class for expanded clones.

clone size | J gene | D gene | V gene | CDR3 protein | CDR3 DNA
once | TRBJ2-7 | NA | TRBV16 | CASSLGPDQRLYEQYF | TGTGCCAGCAGCCTGGGGCCGGACCAGCGATTATACGAGCAGTACTTC
once | TRBJ1-5 | NA | TRBV11-2 | CASSLGQSNQLQHF | TGTGCCAGCAGCTTAGGGCAGAGCAATCAGCTCCAGCATTTT
NA | TRBJ2-2 | NA | TRBV9 | CASSVGAGSGTGELFF | TGTGCCAGCAGCGTAGGAGCAGGGTCGGGCACCGGGGAGCTGTTTTTT
NA | TRBJ2-1 | NA | TRBV5-6 | CASSLTPSSYNEQFF | TGTGCCAGCAGCTTGACCCCTAGCTCCTACAATGAGCAGTTCTTC
NA | TRBJ1-2 | NA | TRBV18 | CASSPSSPGLPNYGYTF | TGTGCCAGCTCACCCTCCTCTCCAGGGCTTCCTAACTATGGCTACACCTTC
NA | TRBJ2-2 | NA | TRBV11-2 | CASSLRQGGGELFF | TGTGCCAGCAGCTTAAGGCAGGGAGGCGGGGAGCTGTTTTTT
NA | TRBJ2-7 | TRBD2 | TRBV10-1 | CASSDQREDAYEQYF | TGCGCCAGCAGTGATCAGCGGGAGGACGCCTACGAGCAGTACTTC
NA | TRBJ2-1 | NA | TRBV4-3 | CASSPRPGDGLSYNEQFF | TGCGCCAGCAGCCCCCGACCTGGGGACGGCTTATCCTACAATGAGCAGTTCTTC
NA | TRBJ1-1 | NA | TRBV21-1 | CASSKTPNAGLPEAFF | TGTGCCAGCAGCAAAACCCCCAACGCGGGCCTTCCTGAAGCTTTCTTT
NA | TRBJ1-4 | NA | TRBV2 | CASSREHTNEKLFF | TGTGCCAGCAGCCGGGAGCATACTAATGAAAAACTGTTTTTT
once | TRBJ2-3 | NA | TRBV12-5 | CASGLVGSDTQYF | TGTGCTAGTGGTTTGGTTGGGTCAGATACGCAGTATTTT
NA | TRBJ2-1 | TRBD2 | TRBV18 | CASYPPSGGAYNEQFF | TGTGCCAGTTACCCCCCTTCCGGGGGGGCGTACAATGAGCAGTTCTTC
NA | TRBJ1-1 | TRBD1 | TRBV10-1 | CASSGTGDQAFF | TGCGCCAGCAGCGGGACAGGAGATCAAGCTTTCTTT
NA | TRBJ2-1 | TRBD2 | TRBV19 | CASTELAGGSYNEQFF | TGTGCCAGTACTGAACTAGCGGGAGGGTCCTACAATGAGCAGTTCTTC
few | TRBJ1-4 | NA | TRBV10-3 | CAVGDEKLFF | TGTGCCGTTGGAGATGAAAAACTGTTTTTT
NA | TRBJ2-7 | NA | TRBV9 | CASSATGTSYEQYF | TGTGCCAGCAGCGCCACCGGGACCTCCTACGAGCAGTACTTC
NA | TRBJ2-7 | NA | TRBV7-2 | CASSLRRASSYEQYF | TGTGCCAGCAGCTTACGGCGGGCAAGCTCCTACGAGCAGTACTTC
NA | TRBJ2-1 | TRBD2 | TRBV4-2 | CASSQGLLAGGNNEQFF | TGTGCCAGCAGCCAAGGTCTACTAGCGGGAGGGAACAATGAGCAGTTCTTC
once | TRBJ1-4 | NA | TRBV5-1 | CASSLGNEKLFF | TGCGCCAGCAGCTTGGGAAATGAAAAACTGTTTTTT
NA | TRBJ2-7 | NA | TRBV14 | CASSQVYEQYF | TGTGCCAGCAGCCAAGTCTACGAGCAGTACTTC
once | TRBJ2-3 | NA | TRBV9 | CASSLSSDTQYF | TGTGCCAGCAGTCTGTCGTCAGATACGCAGTATTTT
once | TRBJ2-2 | NA | TRBV28 | CASTPQGRDGELFF | TGTGCCAGCACCCCCCAGGGGCGGGACGGGGAGCTGTTTTTT
NA | TRBJ2-1 | TRBD2 | TRBV28 | CASRVPRPGGSKEGTYNEQFF | TGTGCCAGCAGAGTCCCTCGTCCAGGCGGGAGCAAGGAGGGGACCTACAATGAGCAGTTCTTC
NA | TRBJ1-4 | NA | TRBV5-1 | CASSPVGREKLFF | TGCGCCAGCAGCCCGGTAGGGAGGGAAAAACTGTTTTTT
NA | TRBJ2-1 | NA | TRBV5-8 | CASSVDYYNEQFF | TGTGCCAGCAGCGTAGACTACTACAATGAGCAGTTCTTC
few | TRBJ1-2 | NA | TRBV28 | CASSSSNYGYTF | TGTGCCAGCAGTTCGTCTAACTATGGCTACACCTTC
NA | TRBJ2-7 | NA | TRBV5-1 | CASSSPQQGSYEQYF | TGCGCCAGCAGCTCACCACAACAGGGATCCTACGAGCAGTACTTC
NA | TRBJ2-7 | NA | TRBV6-7 | CASSYRRGLGQYF | TGTGCCAGCAGTTACCGGCGTGGGCTGGGGCAGTACTTC
NA | TRBJ2-5 | NA | TRBV28 | CASSLQAIQETQYF | TGTGCCAGCAGTTTACAGGCCATACAAGAGACCCAGTACTTC
NA | TRBJ2-1 | TRBD2 | TRBV6-4 | CASSDSPGLAGANEQFF | TGTGCCAGCAGTGACTCCCCGGGACTAGCGGGAGCTAATGAGCAGTTCTTC
NA | TRBJ1-2 | TRBD1 | TRBV30 | CAWSTTGANYGYTF | TGTGCCTGGAGTACCACAGGGGCTAACTATGGCTACACCTTC
few | TRBJ2-2 | NA | TRBV7-3 | CASSYGGVGNTGELFF | TGTGCCAGCAGCTATGGCGGCGTAGGGAACACCGGGGAGCTGTTTTTT
NA | TRBJ2-1 | NA | TRBV7-2 | CASSLNDYNEQFF | TGTGCCAGCAGCCTCAACGACTACAATGAGCAGTTCTTC
NA | TRBJ1-1 | NA | TRBV7-9 | CASSAFNMNTEAFF | TGTGCCAGCAGCGCTTTCAATATGAACACTGAAGCTTTCTTT
NA | TRBJ2-2 | NA | TRBV5-4 | CASSLGNRNTGELFF | TGTGCCAGCAGCTTGGGCAACAGGAACACCGGGGAGCTGTTTTTT
NA | TRBJ2-7 | NA | TRBV28 | CASSYGGALAYEQYF | TGTGCCAGCAGTTACGGGGGCGCCCTGGCCTACGAGCAGTACTTC
NA | TRBJ1-3 | NA | TRBV5-6 | CASSSGGSGTIYF | TGTGCCAGCAGCTCGGGGGGGAGCGGCACCATATATTTT
once | TRBJ2-5 | TRBD1 | TRBV5-1 | CASSYRDRETQYF | TGCGCCAGCAGCTACCGGGACAGGGAGACCCAGTACTTC
NA | TRBJ2-1 | TRBD2 | TRBV6-1 | CASSDRDYLLPGEQFF | TGTGCCAGCAGTGACCGGGACTACCTATTACCCGGTGAGCAGTTCTTC
NA | TRBJ1-2 | NA | TRBV5-1 | CASSSGADYGYTF | TGCGCCAGCAGCAGCGGCGCCGACTATGGCTACACCTTC
NA | TRBJ1-2 | TRBD1 | TRBV15 | CATSPRTGDGYTF | TGTGCCACCAGCCCCCGGACAGGGGATGGCTACACCTTC
NA | TRBJ1-1 | NA | TRBV28 | CASSLARFEAFF | TGTGCCAGCAGTTTAGCCCGCTTTGAAGCTTTCTTT
NA | TRBJ2-7 | TRBD2 | TRBV7-2 | CASSLTSASYEQYF | TGTGCCAGCAGCTTGACTAGCGCTTCCTACGAGCAGTACTTC
NA | TRBJ1-1 | TRBD1 | TRBV2 | CASTRTGLRRTEAFF | TGTGCCAGCACCCGGACAGGCCTCCGTAGGACTGAAGCTTTCTTT
NA | TRBJ1-4 | NA | TRBV4-1 | CASSRTDYTATNEKLFF | TGCGCCAGCAGCCGGACCGACTATACAGCAACTAATGAAAAACTGTTTTTT
NA | TRBJ2-7 | TRBD2 | TRBV29-1 | CSVERGVGYEQYF | TGCAGCGTTGAACGGGGGGTTGGCTACGAGCAGTACTTC
NA | TRBJ1-1 | NA | TRBV5-8 | CASSLLHQNTEAFF | TGTGCCAGCAGCCTACTACACCAAAACACTGAAGCTTTCTTT
NA | TRBJ2-7 | TRBD2 | TRBV28 | CASSLGLAVGQYF | TGTGCCAGCAGCCTGGGGCTAGCGGTCGGTCAGTACTTC
few | TRBJ1-2 | NA | TRBV2 | CASDIRVYGYTF | TGTGCCAGTGATATCAGGGTCTATGGCTACACCTTC
NA | TRBJ2-3 | TRBD2 | TRBV7-8 | CASSLERAGGDTQYF | TGTGCCAGCAGCTTAGAGCGAGCGGGAGGCGATACGCAGTATTTT
NA | TRBJ1-2 | NA | TRBV6-6 | CASSPGAWNYGYTF | TGTGCCAGCAGTCCAGGAGCTTGGAACTATGGCTACACCTTC
NA | TRBJ2-2 | NA | TRBV5-6 | CASSLQAGELFF | TGTGCCAGCAGCCTCCAGGCCGGGGAGCTGTTTTTT
NA | TRBJ2-3 | NA | TRBV29-1 | CSVDPGKRDTQYF | TGCAGCGTTGACCCGGGGAAACGGGATACGCAGTATTTT
NA | TRBJ2-7 | NA | TRBV7-9 | CASRRTGGQRQVNEQYF | TGTGCCAGCAGGCGTACCGGCGGACAGCGCCAAGTCAACGAGCAGTACTTC
NA | TRBJ1-2 | NA | TRBV15 | CAVSGGSNYGYTF | TGTGCCGTCTCGGGGGGCTCGAACTATGGCTACACCTTC
NA | TRBJ2-6 | NA | TRBV5-1 | CASSSERTGSGANVLTF | TGCGCCAGCAGCTCGGAACGTACAGGGTCTGGGGCCAACGTCCTGACTTTC
NA | TRBJ2-7 | TRBD1 | TRBV30 | CAWGRETGRWEQYF | TGTGCCTGGGGTCGAGAGACAGGGCGGTGGGAGCAGTACTTC